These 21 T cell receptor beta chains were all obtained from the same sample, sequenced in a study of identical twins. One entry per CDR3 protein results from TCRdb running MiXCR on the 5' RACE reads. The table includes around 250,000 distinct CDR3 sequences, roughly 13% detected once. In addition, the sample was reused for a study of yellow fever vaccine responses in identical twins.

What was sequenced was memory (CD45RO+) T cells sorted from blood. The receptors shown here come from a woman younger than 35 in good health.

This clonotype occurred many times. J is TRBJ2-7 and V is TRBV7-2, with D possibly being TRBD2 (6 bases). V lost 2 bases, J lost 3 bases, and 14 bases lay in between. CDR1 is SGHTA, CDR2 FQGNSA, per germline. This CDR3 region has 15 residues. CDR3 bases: TGTGCCAGCAGCTTAACCGTTCAGGACTACTACGAGCAGTACTTC. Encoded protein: CASSLTVQDYYEQYF.

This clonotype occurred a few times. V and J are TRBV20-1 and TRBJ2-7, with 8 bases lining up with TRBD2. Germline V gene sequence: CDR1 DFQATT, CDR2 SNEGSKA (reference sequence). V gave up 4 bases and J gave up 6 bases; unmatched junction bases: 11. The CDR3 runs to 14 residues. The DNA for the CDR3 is TGCAGTGCTATCTTTTCTACGGGGGGGGGCGAGCAGTACTTC. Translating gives CSAIFSTGGGEQYF.

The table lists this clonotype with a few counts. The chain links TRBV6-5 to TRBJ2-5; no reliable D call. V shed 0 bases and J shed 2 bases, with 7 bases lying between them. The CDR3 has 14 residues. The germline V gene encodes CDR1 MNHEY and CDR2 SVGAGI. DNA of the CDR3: TGTGCCAGCAGTTACTCGAGTATTCAAGAGACCCAGTACTTC. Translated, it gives CASSYSSIQETQYF.

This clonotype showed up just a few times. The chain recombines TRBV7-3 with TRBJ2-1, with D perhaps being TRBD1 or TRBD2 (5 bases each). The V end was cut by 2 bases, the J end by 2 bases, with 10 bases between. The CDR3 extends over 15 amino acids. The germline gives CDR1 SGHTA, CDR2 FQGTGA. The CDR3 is CASSLLRGPYNEQFF. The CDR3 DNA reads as TGTGCCAGCAGCTTACTCCGGGGCCCCTACAATGAGCAGTTCTTC.

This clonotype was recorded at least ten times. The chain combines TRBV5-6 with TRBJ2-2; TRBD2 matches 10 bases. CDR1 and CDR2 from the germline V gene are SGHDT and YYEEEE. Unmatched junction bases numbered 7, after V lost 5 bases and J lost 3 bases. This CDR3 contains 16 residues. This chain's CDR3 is CASRRLAGVDTGELFF. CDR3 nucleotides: TGTGCCAGCAGGCGCCTAGCGGGAGTTGACACCGGGGAGCTGTTTTTT. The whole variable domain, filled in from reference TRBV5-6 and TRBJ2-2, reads DAGVTQSPTHLIKTRGQQVTLRCSPKSGHDTVSWYQQALGQGPQFIFQYYEEEERQRGNFPDRFSGHQFPNYSSELNVNALLLGDSALYLCASRRLAGVDTGELFFGEGSRLTVL.

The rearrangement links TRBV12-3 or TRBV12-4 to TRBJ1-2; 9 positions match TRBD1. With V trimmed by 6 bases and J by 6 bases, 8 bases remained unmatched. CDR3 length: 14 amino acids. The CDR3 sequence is CASRPPGQGNGYTF. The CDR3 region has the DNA TGTGCCAGCAGACCTCCGGGACAGGGAAATGGCTACACCTTC.

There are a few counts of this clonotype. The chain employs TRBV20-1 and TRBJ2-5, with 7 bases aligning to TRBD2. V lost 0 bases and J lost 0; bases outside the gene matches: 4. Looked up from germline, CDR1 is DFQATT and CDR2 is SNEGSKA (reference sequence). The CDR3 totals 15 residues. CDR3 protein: CSAREPRGYQETQYF. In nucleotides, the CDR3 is TGCAGTGCTAGAGAACCGCGGGGGTACCAAGAGACCCAGTACTTC.

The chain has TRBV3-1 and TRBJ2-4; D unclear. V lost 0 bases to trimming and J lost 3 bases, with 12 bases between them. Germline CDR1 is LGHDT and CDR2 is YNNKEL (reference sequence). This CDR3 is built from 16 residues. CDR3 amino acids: CASSQETGFFKNIQYF. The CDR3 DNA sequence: TGTGCCAGCAGCCAAGAAACCGGTTTTTTCAAAAACATTCAGTACTTC.

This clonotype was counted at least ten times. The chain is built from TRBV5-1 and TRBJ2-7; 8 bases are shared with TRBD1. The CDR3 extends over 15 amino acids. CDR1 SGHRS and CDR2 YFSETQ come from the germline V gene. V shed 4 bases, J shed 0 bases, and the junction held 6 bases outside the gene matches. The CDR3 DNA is TGCGCCAGCAGCAGGGACAGGTCGAGCTCCTACGAGCAGTACTTC. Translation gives CASSRDRSSSYEQYF.

CDR3: CASSLTGKAFF. Here the CDR3 DNA reads TGTGCCAGCAGCTTAACAGGGAAAGCTTTCTTT. The gene calls are TRBV7-2 and TRBJ1-1, with D possibly being TRBD1 (6 bases). Trimming pared 2 bases from V and 9 bases from J, leaving 7 bases between. CDR1 SGHTA and CDR2 FQGNSA come from the germline V gene. The CDR3 covers 11 residues.

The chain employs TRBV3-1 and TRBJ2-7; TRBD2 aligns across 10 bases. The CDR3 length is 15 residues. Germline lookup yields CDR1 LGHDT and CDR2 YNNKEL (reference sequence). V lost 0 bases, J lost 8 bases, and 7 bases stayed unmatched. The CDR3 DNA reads TGTGCCAGCAGCCAAGAAAGCAGCGGGGGGGCACAGCAGTACTTC. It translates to CASSQESSGGAQQYF.

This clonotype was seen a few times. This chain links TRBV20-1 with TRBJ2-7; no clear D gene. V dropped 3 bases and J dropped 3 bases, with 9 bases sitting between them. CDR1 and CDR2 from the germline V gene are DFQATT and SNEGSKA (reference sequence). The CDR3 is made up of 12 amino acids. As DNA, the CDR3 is TGCAGTGCTAGCGAGGAACTCTACGAGCAGTACTTC. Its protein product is CSASEELYEQYF.

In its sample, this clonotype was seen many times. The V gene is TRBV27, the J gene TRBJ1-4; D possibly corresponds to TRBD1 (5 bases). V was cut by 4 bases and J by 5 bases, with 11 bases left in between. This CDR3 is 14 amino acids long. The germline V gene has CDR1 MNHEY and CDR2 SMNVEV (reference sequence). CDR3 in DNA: TGTGCCAGCAGTTCGCAGGGACTGAATGAAAAACTGTTTTTT. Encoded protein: CASSSQGLNEKLFF.

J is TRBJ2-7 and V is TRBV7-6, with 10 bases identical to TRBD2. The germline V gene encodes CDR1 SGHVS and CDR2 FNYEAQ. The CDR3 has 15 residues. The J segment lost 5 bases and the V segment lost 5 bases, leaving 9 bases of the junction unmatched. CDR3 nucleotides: TGTGCCAGCAGCCCGCCGACTAGCGGGTTCAACGAGCAGTACTTC. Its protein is CASSPPTSGFNEQYF.

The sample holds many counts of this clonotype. CDR3 residues: CASSFTPLSGDPGFF. The CDR3 DNA follows: TGTGCCAGCAGTTTCACCCCCCTTTCCGGGGACCCTGGGTTCTTC. This chain joins TRBV12-3 or TRBV12-4 and TRBJ2-1, with D possibly called TRBD1 or TRBD2 (5 bases each). The V end was cut by 3 bases, the J end by 15 bases, with 24 bases between. This CDR3 comprises 15 residues.

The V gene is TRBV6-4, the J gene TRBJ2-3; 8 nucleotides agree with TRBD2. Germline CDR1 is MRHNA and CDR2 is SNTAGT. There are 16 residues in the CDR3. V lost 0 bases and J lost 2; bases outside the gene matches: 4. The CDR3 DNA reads TGTGCCAGCAGTGACTCCCGGGGGGGACCCACAGATACGCAGTATTTT. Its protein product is CASSDSRGGPTDTQYF.

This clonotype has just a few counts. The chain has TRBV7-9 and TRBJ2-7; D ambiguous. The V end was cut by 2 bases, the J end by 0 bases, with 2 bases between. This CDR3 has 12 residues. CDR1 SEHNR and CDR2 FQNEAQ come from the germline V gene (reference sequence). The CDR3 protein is CASSLHSYEQYF. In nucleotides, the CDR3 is TGTGCCAGCAGCTTACACTCCTACGAGCAGTACTTC.

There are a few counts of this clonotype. In DNA form, the CDR3 reads TGTGCCAGCAGAGGGCGGGAGAGCTCCTACAATGAGCAGTTCTTC. Translated: CASRGRESSYNEQFF. The chain couples TRBV13 to TRBJ2-1; 7 bases agree with TRBD2. From germline, CDR1 is PRHDT and CDR2 FYEKMQ (reference sequence). This CDR3 region has 15 residues. V shed 6 bases and J 0 bases; nucleotides not matched to a gene: 5.

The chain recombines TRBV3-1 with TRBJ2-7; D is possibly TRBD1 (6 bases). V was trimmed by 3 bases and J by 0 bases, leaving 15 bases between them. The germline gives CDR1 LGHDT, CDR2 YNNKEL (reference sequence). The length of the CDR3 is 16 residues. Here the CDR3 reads CASSQRTVRSSYEQYF. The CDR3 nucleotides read TGTGCCAGCAGCCAGAGGACAGTCAGGAGCTCCTACGAGCAGTACTTC.

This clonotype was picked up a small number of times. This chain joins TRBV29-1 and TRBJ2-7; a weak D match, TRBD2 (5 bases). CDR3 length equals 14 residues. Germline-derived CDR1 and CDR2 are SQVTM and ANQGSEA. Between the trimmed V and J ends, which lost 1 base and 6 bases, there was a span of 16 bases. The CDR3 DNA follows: TGCAGCGTTGAAGGAGGGTCAGGAGTAAGCGAGCAGTACTTC. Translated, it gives CSVEGGSGVSEQYF.

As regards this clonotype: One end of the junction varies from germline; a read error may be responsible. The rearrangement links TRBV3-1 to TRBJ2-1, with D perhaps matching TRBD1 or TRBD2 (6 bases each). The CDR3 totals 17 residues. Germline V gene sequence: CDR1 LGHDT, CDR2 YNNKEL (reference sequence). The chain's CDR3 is CACSQPGAWNPNNEQFF. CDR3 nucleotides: TGTGCCTGCAGCCAGCCGGGGGCTTGGAACCCCAACAATGAGCAGTTCTTC.